This T cell receptor beta chain was captured by sequencing in a study of cytomegalovirus exposure and HLA in healthy donors. Concerning this clone: Its antigen is still unknown.

60 Vbeta and 13 Jbeta primers were used in PCR. Clones were read by immunoSEQ multiplex PCR, and TCRdb kept only the in-frame ones, dropping some. This sample has around 150,000 clones, with 77% found just once. In nominal health when sampled, donors likely had unrecorded immune exposures nonetheless. J was trimmed by 5 bases and V by 6 bases; bases with no gene match: 14. The germline V gene has CDR1 ENHRY and CDR2 SYGVKD. The CDR3 length is 16 residues. Study-wide results and limits: The classifier, whose performance was assessed in both the original and validation cohorts, reportedly diagnosed cytomegalovirus status with high specificity and sensitivity. From TCR beta sequences, most subjects' HLA-A and HLA-B alleles were reportedly predicted accurately. Most TCRs appeared rarely, but some public TCRs recurred in many donors.

The chain links TRBV10-3 to TRBJ2-5, with 8 bases matching TRBD1. Specimen: PBMCs. This TCR was recovered from a man younger than 45 in good health and CMV-seropositive. The CDR3 coding sequence is TGTGCCATCAGCCAGATACAGGGGGTGTTAGGGGAGACCCAGTACTTC. This translates into CAISQIQGVLGETQYF.